The T cell receptor beta chain described here comes from a study of Graves' ophthalmopathy and Graves' hyperthyroidism. Whole-study results and caveats: Among expanded thyroid clonotypes above 0.001 frequency, most also occurred in blood.

The study amplified TCR beta CDR3 regions using RNA transcripts. The workflow started with a first-round RT-PCR run with HTBI primers and then moved on to a second-round multiplex PCR. TCRdb reprocessed the multiplex PCR reads with MiXCR, giving one entry per CDR3 protein. Counted here are about 620,000 distinct CDR3 sequences, about 20% occurring once; the ten biggest clones make up roughly 6.9%. The table lists this clonotype with many counts. The antigen is unknown. The CDR3 runs to 16 residues. Germline V gene lookup returns CDR1 SGDLS and CDR2 YYNGEE. V was trimmed by 2 bases and J by 0 bases, leaving 14 bases between them. Diagnosis was based on clinical symptoms, serum thyroxine, TRAb, thyroid ultrasound and orbital computed tomography. A 10 ml volume of fresh peripheral blood provided the PBMCs.

Sequenced sample: peripheral blood. This chain uses TRBV9 with TRBJ1-1, with D maybe TRBD1 (6 bases). The receptor was derived from a woman between 18 and 29 years old with stable Graves' hyperthyroidism. Some clones in this sample may be carry-over from other donors' samples. The CDR3, as DNA: TGTGCCAGCAGCGTTTCAGGGGCCATCATGAACACTGAAGCTTTCTTT. Protein sequence: CASSVSGAIMNTEAFF.